The subject of this entry is one T cell receptor beta chain. The entry originates in a study of blood T cell repertoires in COVID-19. Study-wide context: Collection of acute and convalescent COVID-19 samples took place in the United States, Italy and Spain. The cDNA or gDNA used as material had been derived from T cells, B-cell-depleted T cells, or PBMCs.

The CDR3 is made up of 12 amino acids. The V end lost 7 bases, the J end lost 5 bases, and 12 bases lay between the germline ends. In germline, CDR1 is SEHNR, CDR2 FQNEAQ (reference sequence). In the study's own analysis: By means of reference gene primer amplification, nucleated cell counts were estimated. Assay: immunoSEQ multiplex PCR; the TCRdb copy retains only in-frame clones and omits some. The V and J calls and clone size are taken from that table; D and trimming were inferred from the DNA. The sample consists of 150,000 to 200,000 clones, about 88% of them appearing once. The chain employs TRBV7-9 and TRBJ2-7; possibly TRBD1 for D (6 bases). The material sequenced was peripheral blood. This clonotype was sampled from a young man who had recovered from COVID-19. The CDR3 sequence is CASTGVPHEQYF. Written as DNA, the CDR3 is TGTGCCAGCACAGGGGTTCCCCACGAGCAGTACTTC.